The rows below give T cell receptor beta chains drawn from one sample of a study of metastatic and nonmetastatic thyroid tumors. TCRdb recomputed clones from the PCR reads via MiXCR. Of about 32,000 clones listed, around 19% are singletons. Material: blood. The receptor set was obtained from a female donor with papillary thyroid cancer or a benign thyroid nodule (not recorded which). Some clones in this sample may be carry-over from other donors' samples. CDR3s include the opening cysteine and the closing phenylalanine or tryptophan. A D gene is named only where the DNA matches it firmly. Size values are once, few and many counts, or a class for expanded clones, and some rows have none.

v_gene	abundance	len	j_gene	d_gene	CDR3nt	CDR3aa
TRBV28	many	14	TRBJ1-5	-	TGTGCCAGCAGTTTAAGGCAGCTAAATCAGCCCCAGCATTTT	CASSLRQLNQPQHF
TRBV19	few	19	TRBJ1-1	-	TGTGCCAGTAGAGCTCGACTCCGGGGAGTCTCTTACATGAACACTGAAGCTTTCTTT	CASRARLRGVSYMNTEAFF
TRBV6-1	many	13	TRBJ2-7	-	TGTGCCAGCAGTTGGGACGGGACGAGGGAGCAGTACTTC	CASSWDGTREQYF
TRBV6-1	many	12	TRBJ2-2	TRBD1	TGTGCCAGCGGAACAGGGGTCGGGGAGCTGTTTTTT	CASGTGVGELFF
TRBV3-1	medium-sized	12	TRBJ1-4	-	TGTGCCAGCAGCCAAGCATTTGAAAAACTGTTTTTT	CASSQAFEKLFF
TRBV6-1	many	14	TRBJ1-5	TRBD1	TGTGCCAGCAGGAGGACAGGGGGCAATCAGCCCCAGCATTTT	CASRRTGGNQPQHF
TRBV6-1	many	12	TRBJ2-3	-	TGTGCCAGCACCCGAGTAACAGATACGCAGTATTTT	CASTRVTDTQYF
TRBV28	few	15	TRBJ2-6	-	TGTGCCAGCAGTATACAGATCTCTGTGGCCAACGTCCTGACTTTC	CASSIQISVANVLTF
TRBV27	many	13	TRBJ2-3	-	TGTGCCAGCAGTTTCAGTGCCTTGGATACGCAGTATTTT	CASSFSALDTQYF
TRBV6-5	many	16	TRBJ1-1	-	TGTGCCAGCAGTTACTCTGGGACTCCCACGGGGACTGAAGCTTTCTTT	CASSYSGTPTGTEAFF
TRBV5-1	-	12	TRBJ2-7	-	TGCGCCAGCAGCACCGGGACGGGGGAGCAGTACTTC	CASSTGTGEQYF
TRBV6-4	many	12	TRBJ1-2	-	TGTGCCAGCAGTGACTCGACAGACGCTCTCACCTTC	CASSDSTDALTF
TRBV20-1	many	13	TRBJ1-6	-	TGCAGTGCTAGAGATGGAGGGAATTCACCCCTCCACTTT	CSARDGGNSPLHF
TRBV6-1	few	14	TRBJ1-1	-	TGTGCCAGCAGATCCGACAAAGTGAACACTGATGATTTCTTT	CASRSDKVNTDDFF
TRBV6-2/TRBV6-3	-	13	TRBJ1-2	TRBD1	TGTGCCAGCAGCCCCCGGACAGGGGAAGGCTACACCTTC	CASSPRTGEGYTF
TRBV20-1	-	13	TRBJ2-7	TRBD2	TGCAGTGCCGAGCGGGAGAGAAGCTACGAGCAGTACTTC	CSAERERSYEQYF
TRBV6-1	many	14	TRBJ1-4	-	TGTGCCAGCAGTGAAGGTCGACAGACCGAAAAACTGTTTTTT	CASSEGRQTEKLFF
TRBV6-1	many	13	TRBJ2-7	TRBD1	TGTGCCAGCAGGAAATGGGACAGCTACGAGCAGTACTTC	CASRKWDSYEQYF
TRBV6-1	many	13	TRBJ1-4	-	TGTGCCAGCTCCGGACAGCCCCTCGGAAAACTGTTTTTT	CASSGQPLGKLFF
TRBV7-2	many	14	TRBJ2-1	-	TGTGCCAGCAGCTTAGTCGCTGGGGGCCATGAGCAGTTCTTC	CASSLVAGGHEQFF
TRBV11-3	-	15	TRBJ2-3	-	TGTGCCAGCAGCTTACGGGACGCCCCCGAGGATACGCAGTATTTT	CASSLRDAPEDTQYF
TRBV11-3	medium-sized	14	TRBJ2-1	-	TGTGCCAGCAGCTTAGATCTTATTGGCCATGAGCAGTTCTTC	CASSLDLIGHEQFF
TRBV14	-	13	TRBJ1-6	-	TGTGCCAGCAGCCAAGGTGGTAATTCACCCCTCCACTTT	CASSQGGNSPLHF
TRBV28	few	16	TRBJ2-3	-	TGTGCCAGCAGCTCCCCTGGGGCTAACCGGGCGGATACGCAGTATTTT	CASSSPGANRADTQYF